This TCR beta chain derives from a study of blood T cell repertoires in COVID-19. Study information: All recovered Cohort 3 donors got two negative PCRs, got clearance, or saw symptom resolution.

The study recruited people aged roughly 18 to 89 years across around 24 US areas. Per the study methods: Counts of nucleated cells, estimated from reference gene primer amplification, were obtained. Sequenced by immunoSEQ multiplex PCR; TCRdb stores in-frame clones only, minus some. That table is the source of V, J and clone size, and D and trimming were worked out from the DNA. This table has hundreds of thousands of clones, more than 75% appearing once. Germline loops: CDR1 SNHLY, CDR2 FYNNEI. The V end lost 6 bases, the J end lost 3 bases, and 9 bases lay between the germline ends. This CDR3 comprises 12 residues.

This chain links TRBV2 with TRBJ2-7; D perhaps matches TRBD1 (5 bases). Sequencing input: PBMCs or T cells enriched from blood (not recorded which). The receptor comes from a woman aged 60 to 75 in a cohort exposed to, infected with or recovered from COVID-19 (not recorded which). The CDR3: CASRQESYEQYF. The CDR3 nucleotides read TGTGCCAGCAGACAGGAGAGCTACGAGCAGTACTTC.